The 27 T cell receptor beta chains listed next were all sequenced from one sample in a study of cytomegalovirus exposure and HLA in healthy donors. PCR used 60 Vbeta primers and 13 Jbeta primers. Clones were read by immunoSEQ multiplex PCR, and TCRdb kept only the in-frame ones, dropping some. This sample yields over 120,000 clones, of which about 70% are seen a single time; roughly 1.9% belongs to the top ten. The material sequenced was PBMCs. Source of these receptors: a woman aged 55-70 years in good health and CMV-seropositive.

This chain links TRBV27 with TRBJ2-7; 8 bases are a match to TRBD1. Germline V gives CDR1 MNHEY, CDR2 SMNVEV (reference sequence). The CDR3 is 15 residues long. With V trimmed by 6 bases and J by 2 bases, 9 bases remained unmatched. Here the CDR3 DNA reads TGTGCCAGCAGAGGAAACGACAGGGGCGCCTACGAGCAGTACTTC. It is translated as CASRGNDRGAYEQYF.

The chain joins TRBV6-5 to TRBJ2-7; a possible D gene is TRBD2 (5 bases). The germline gives CDR1 MNHEY, CDR2 SVGAGI. The CDR3 contains 12 residues. Between the trimmed V and J ends, which lost 2 bases and 7 bases, there was a span of 9 bases. The CDR3 is CASSYVGGEQYF. The DNA for the CDR3 is TGTGCCAGCAGTTACGTAGGAGGAGAGCAGTACTTC.

The chain couples TRBV5-1 to TRBJ1-1; TRBD1 matches at 9 bases. Losses at the gene ends were 4 bases for V and 1 base for J; bases not matched to a gene: 5. The CDR3 extends over 15 amino acids. From germline, CDR1 is SGHRS and CDR2 YFSETQ. As DNA, the CDR3 is TGCGCCAGCAGCGACGGGACAGGGCAGAACACTGAAGCTTTCTTT. Its protein is CASSDGTGQNTEAFF. The variable domain in full, with the rest retrieved from reference TRBV5-1 and TRBJ1-1, is KAGVTQTPRYLIKTRGQQVTLSCSPISGHRSVSWYQQTPGQGLQFLFEYFSETQRNKGNFPGRFSGRQFSNSRSEMNVSTLELGDSALYLCASSDGTGQNTEAFFGQGTRLTVV.

This clone was detected only a few times. The rearrangement uses TRBV28 and TRBJ2-4, with D uncertain. Trimming took off 2 bases at V and 0 bases at J, with 14 bases between the two ends. From germline, CDR1 is MDHEN and CDR2 SYDVKM. This CDR3 has 17 residues. The CDR3 region is CASSLVSEVVAKNIQYF. The CDR3, as DNA: TGTGCCAGCAGTTTAGTGAGCGAGGTCGTAGCCAAAAACATTCAGTACTTC. The whole variable domain, filled in from reference TRBV28 and TRBJ2-4, reads DVKVTQSSRYLVKRTGEKVFLECVQDMDHENMFWYRQDPGLGLRLIYFSYDVKMKEKGDIPEGYSVSREKKERFSLILESASTNQTSMYLCASSLVSEVVAKNIQYFGAGTRLSVL.

The chain couples TRBV9 to TRBJ2-1; perhaps TRBD1 as D (5 bases). Germline assignment: CDR1 SGDLS and CDR2 YYNGEE. This CDR3 contains 14 residues. Between the trimmed V and J ends, which lost 4 bases and 2 bases, there was a span of 10 bases. CDR3 DNA: TGTGCCAGCAGCCCGGCAGGGACCTACAATGAGCAGTTCTTC. It translates to CASSPAGTYNEQFF.

This sequence joins TRBV2 and TRBJ1-6; the D is unclear. The CDR3 length is 16 residues. The V and J ends lost 0 bases and 9 bases respectively, with 15 bases between them. CDR1 is SNHLY and CDR2 is FYNNEI in the germline V gene. The chain's CDR3 is CASSEAGPGLSSPLHF. CDR3 bases: TGTGCCAGCAGTGAAGCAGGTCCGGGGTTGAGTTCACCCCTCCACTTT.

V usage is TRBV7-9 and J usage is TRBJ2-3; 9 nucleotides agree with TRBD1. The CDR3 consists of 15 residues. Germline trimming cut 5 bases from V and 3 bases from J; bases unmatched to any gene: 6. Germline assignment: CDR1 SEHNR and CDR2 FQNEAQ (reference sequence). CDR3 residues: CASSDGDRETDTQYF. DNA of the CDR3: TGTGCCAGCAGCGATGGGGACAGGGAGACAGATACGCAGTATTTT.

This chain uses TRBV5-1 with TRBJ1-1; perhaps TRBD1 as D (6 bases). This CDR3 is built from 14 residues. Trimming took off 4 bases at V and 1 base at J, with 11 bases between the two ends. The germline CDR1 and CDR2 sequences are SGHRS and YFSETQ. The CDR3 protein is CASSRDIPNTEAFF. In nucleotides, the CDR3 is TGCGCCAGCAGCCGGGACATACCGAACACTGAAGCTTTCTTT.

The DNA of the CDR3 is TGTGCCAGCAGTGTTTTTGCGTTTACCGGGGAGCTGTTTTTT. This sequence encodes CASSVFAFTGELFF. This chain joins TRBV25-1 and TRBJ2-2; D unclear. The CDR3 is 14 amino acids. Trimming pared 4 bases from V and 5 bases from J, leaving 11 bases between. CDR1 is MGHDK and CDR2 is SYGVNS in the germline V gene.

The V and J genes are TRBV9 and TRBJ2-2, with TRBD1 as a possible D gene (6 bases). Germline V gene sequence: CDR1 SGDLS, CDR2 YYNGEE. Between the trimmed V and J ends, which lost 4 bases and 5 bases, there was a span of 15 bases. CDR3 size: 15 residues. The CDR3 sequence is CASSPNPTGTGELFF. The CDR3 nucleotides are TGTGCCAGCAGCCCTAACCCCACAGGGACCGGGGAGCTGTTTTTT.

This clone appeared once. The chain carries TRBV28 and TRBJ2-7; TRBD2 agrees at 7 bases. This CDR3 has 15 amino acids. V shed 6 bases and J 0 bases; nucleotides not matched to a gene: 8. Looked up from germline, CDR1 is MDHEN and CDR2 is SYDVKM. The CDR3 bases are TGTGCCAGCAGAGGTGGGGGGGTCTCCTCCTACGAGCAGTACTTC. Amino acids: CASRGGGVSSYEQYF.

The rearrangement uses TRBV28 and TRBJ1-2, with D perhaps matching TRBD1 (5 bases). Trimming took off 8 bases at V and 3 bases at J, with 10 bases between the two ends. The CDR3 sequence is 12 residues long. CDR1 and CDR2 from the germline V gene are MDHEN and SYDVKM. CDR3 DNA sequence: TGTGCCAGCTGTCAGGGTTACTATGGCTACACCTTC. It codes for CASCQGYYGYTF.

The chain employs TRBV30 and TRBJ2-1; TRBD2 matches 14 bases. Germline values: CDR1 GTSNPN, CDR2 SVGIG (reference sequence). The CDR3 contains 15 residues. V lost 0 bases, J lost 8 bases, and 3 bases stayed unmatched. The CDR3, as DNA: TGTGCCTGGAGTGTTGGACTAGCGGGAGGATATGAGCAGTTCTTC. Translated, it gives CAWSVGLAGGYEQFF.

The CDR3 DNA reads TGTGCCAGCAGTTACTCGGGACAGCTCGGCTGGGCCAAAAACATTCAGTACTTC. This encodes CASSYSGQLGWAKNIQYF. This chain connects TRBV6-8 to TRBJ2-4; TRBD1 agrees at 7 bases. The V and J ends lost 0 bases and 1 base, in that order; junction bases with no gene match: 9. The CDR3 has 18 residues. Per the germline V gene, CDR1 is MNHGY and CDR2 is SAAAGT.

This chain connects TRBV5-4 to TRBJ1-2; a possible D gene is TRBD1 (6 bases). Germline V gene data show CDR1 as SGHNT and CDR2 as YYREEE (reference sequence). V lost 7 bases and J 8 bases, leaving 24 bases between the germline ends. The CDR3 runs 15 residues. The CDR3 loop reads CASQAGGQTTEGYTF. The DNA of the CDR3 is TGTGCCAGCCAAGCTGGGGGCCAAACCACGGAAGGCTACACCTTC.

This chain uses TRBV18 with TRBJ1-1; TRBD1 is a possible D gene (6 bases). Trimming stripped 2 bases from V and 0 bases from J, with 10 bases between. The CDR3 consists of 15 residues. The germline V gene encodes CDR1 KGHSH and CDR2 LQKENI. In nucleotides, the CDR3 is TGTGCCAGCTCACCAGGTGGACAGATGAACACTGAAGCTTTCTTT. Protein: CASSPGGQMNTEAFF. The variable domain in full, with the rest retrieved from reference TRBV18 and TRBJ1-1, is NAGVMQNPRHLVRRRGQEARLRCSPMKGHSHVYWYRQLPEEGLKFMVYLQKENIIDESGMPKERFSAEFPKEGPSILRIQQVVRGDSAAYFCASSPGGQMNTEAFFGQGTRLTVV.

Comment on this clone: Germline and junction disagree at one end, which may indicate a read error. The rearrangement uses TRBV18 and TRBJ1-4, with D hard to call. Germline V gives CDR1 KGHSH, CDR2 LQKENI. This CDR3 comprises 13 residues. As DNA, the CDR3 is TGTGCCACCTCAGGTCCGGCTAATGAAAAACTGTTTTTT. Its protein is CATSGPANEKLFF.

This chain links TRBV7-9 with TRBJ1-2; a weak D match, TRBD1 (5 bases). The V end lost 5 bases, the J end lost 4 bases, and 20 bases lay between the germline ends. Looked up from germline, CDR1 is SEHNR and CDR2 is FQNEAQ (reference sequence). CDR3 size: 16 residues. This CDR3 is CASSPGGSGAFYGYTF. CDR3 DNA: TGTGCCAGCAGCCCGGGGGGAAGCGGGGCCTTCTATGGCTACACCTTC.

This clone was seen more than once but under ten times. The chain links TRBV19 to TRBJ1-1, with D possibly being TRBD1 (6 bases). V dropped 3 bases and J dropped 6 bases, with 11 bases sitting between them. The CDR3 is 13 residues long. Per the germline V gene, CDR1 is LNHDA and CDR2 is SQIVND (reference sequence). CDR3 sequence reads: CASSIGGQSEAFF. In nucleotides, the CDR3 is TGTGCCAGTAGTATCGGTGGACAGTCTGAAGCTTTCTTT.

This chain links TRBV6-1 with TRBJ2-1; TRBD2 matches 7 bases. There are 14 residues in the CDR3. Germline V lookup: CDR1 MNHNS, CDR2 SASEGT. V was clipped by 8 bases and J by 5 bases; unmatched bases: 9. CDR3 sequence reads: CASYQTGGDNEQFF. DNA for the CDR3: TGTGCCAGCTATCAGACGGGAGGAGACAATGAGCAGTTCTTC.

The table lists this clone with a few counts. J is TRBJ2-7 and V is TRBV4-1; 10 bases line up with TRBD2. The V and J ends lost 4 bases and 3 bases, in that order; junction bases with no gene match: 9. The CDR3 has 16 residues. The germline V gene has CDR1 MGHRA and CDR2 YSYEKL. CDR3 sequence reads: CASSLSAGLASYEQYF. The DNA for the CDR3 is TGCGCCAGCAGCCTTTCTGCGGGACTAGCGAGCTACGAGCAGTACTTC.

This chain uses TRBV5-1 with TRBJ1-2; no clear D gene. The V gene lost 3 bases and the J gene lost 5 bases, with 8 bases spanning the gap. The germline V gene has CDR1 SGHRS and CDR2 YFSETQ. The length of the CDR3 is 12 residues. The CDR3 region has the DNA TGCGCCAGCAGCTCCGGAGGTTATGGCTACACCTTC. This encodes CASSSGGYGYTF.

The CDR3 bases are TGTGCCAGCAGCCCCCAGGGGATTGGGACCGGGGAGCTGTTTTTT. This codes for CASSPQGIGTGELFF. V is TRBV11-1 and J is TRBJ2-2, with TRBD1 as a possible D gene (6 bases). The ends were cut back, 5 bases at V and 5 bases at J, with 15 bases in the middle. Germline V CDR1 and CDR2: SGHAT, FQDESV (reference sequence). The CDR3 is 15 amino acids.

The V gene is TRBV6-1, the J gene TRBJ2-1, with TRBD2 identical over 7 bases. The V gene end was trimmed by 4 bases and the J gene end by 4 bases; junction bases not matched to a gene: 7. The germline V gene encodes CDR1 MNHNS and CDR2 SASEGT. The CDR3 has 15 amino acids. The CDR3 sequence: CASSVRLAEYNEQFF. In DNA, the CDR3 is TGTGCCAGCAGTGTGAGGCTAGCGGAATACAATGAGCAGTTCTTC.

The V call is TRBV5-1, the J call TRBJ2-3; 8 bases are a match to TRBD1. The junction had 1 base not matched to a gene; V was cut back by 4 bases and J by 0 bases. The CDR3 is made up of 14 amino acids. CDR1 is SGHRS, CDR2 YFSETQ, per germline. CDR3 sequence: CASSRQGSTDTQYF. The CDR3 bases are TGCGCCAGCAGCAGACAGGGGAGCACAGATACGCAGTATTTT.

The chain links TRBV6-1 to TRBJ2-2; 7 nucleotides match TRBD1. The CDR3 is made up of 14 amino acids. The V and J ends lost 10 bases and 4 bases, in that order; junction bases with no gene match: 9. Per germline, CDR1 MNHNS and CDR2 SASEGT. CDR3: CATRQGRVTGELFF. In DNA form, the CDR3 reads TGTGCCACCCGACAGGGAAGGGTCACCGGGGAGCTGTTTTTT.

The chain employs TRBV28 and TRBJ2-7, with D tentatively TRBD1 (5 bases). The CDR3 has 15 residues. Germline V gene sequence: CDR1 MDHEN, CDR2 SYDVKM. Trimming removed 5 bases from V and 0 bases from J, with 14 bases in between. The CDR3 sequence: CASSGRQSLSYEQYF. CDR3 sequence (DNA): TGTGCCAGCAGTGGCCGACAGAGCCTCTCCTACGAGCAGTACTTC.